Below are 13 T cell receptor beta chains sequenced from a single sample in a study of T cell responses to AZD1222 COVID-19 vaccine. TCRdb's copy holds only in-frame clones and misses some; the assay was immunoSEQ multiplex PCR. Of about 140,000 clones listed, roughly 91% are singletons. This specimen was peripheral blood, taken 28 days after the second AZD1222 dose. Source of these receptors: an adult who received the AZD1222 COVID-19 vaccine.

The rearrangement links TRBV7-2 to TRBJ2-1; no clear D. The V gene lost 2 bases and the J gene lost 5 bases, with 19 bases spanning the gap. Germline V gene sequence: CDR1 SGHTA, CDR2 FQGNSA. This CDR3 is built from 17 residues. The CDR3 loop reads CASSLRIHSASHNEQFF. DNA for the CDR3: TGTGCCAGCAGCTTACGAATCCACAGCGCCTCACACAATGAGCAGTTCTTC.

The chain recombines TRBV9 with TRBJ1-2; D call uncertain. Looked up from germline, CDR1 is SGDLS and CDR2 is YYNGEE. CDR3 length: 11 amino acids. V gave up 3 bases and J gave up 5 bases, with 5 bases separating them. The CDR3 DNA reads TGTGCCAGCAGCGCACTATATGGCTACACCTTC. Protein: CASSALYGYTF.

The J gene is TRBJ1-4, the V gene TRBV4-1, with D tentatively TRBD1 (5 bases). CDR1 and CDR2 from the germline V gene are MGHRA and YSYEKL. The CDR3 sequence is 14 residues long. V dropped 3 bases and J dropped 5 bases, with 10 bases sitting between them. This chain's CDR3 is CASSHPGPNEKLFF. Here the CDR3 DNA reads TGCGCCAGCAGCCACCCAGGGCCAAATGAAAAACTGTTTTTT.

The chain is built from TRBV28 and TRBJ1-5; D is ambiguous. Germline CDR1 is MDHEN and CDR2 is SYDVKM. Trimming left V 2 bases short and J 5 bases short, with 4 bases between. This CDR3 region has 12 residues. The CDR3 reads CASSLVYQPQHF. The CDR3, as DNA: TGTGCCAGCAGTTTAGTATATCAGCCCCAGCATTTT.

In its sample, this clone was seen a few times. This chain links TRBV7-2 with TRBJ2-2; D gene unclear. Germline V gene lookup returns CDR1 SGHTA and CDR2 FQGNSA. The CDR3 has 16 amino acids. Trimming took 2 bases from V and 6 from J, leaving 16 bases between them. In DNA, the CDR3 is TGTGCCAGCAGCTTAAGTAGTTCCTTCACCGCCGGGGAGCTGTTTTTT. Protein: CASSLSSSFTAGELFF.

The rearrangement joins TRBV12-3 or TRBV12-4 to TRBJ2-3; tentatively, D is TRBD1 (5 bases). V was trimmed by 2 bases and J by 6 bases, leaving 9 bases between them. This CDR3 has 13 amino acids. The CDR3 loop is CASSLSRVDTQYF. DNA for the CDR3: TGTGCCAGCAGTTTAAGCAGGGTCGATACGCAGTATTTT.

CDR3 DNA sequence: TGTGCCAGCAGCTTAGACGTTGCGGGAGGGCCTTACGAGCAGTACTTC. Amino acids: CASSLDVAGGPYEQYF. The rearrangement links TRBV7-6 to TRBJ2-7; 9 nucleotides line up with TRBD2. Germline loops: CDR1 SGHVS, CDR2 FNYEAQ. This CDR3 spans 16 amino acids. V shed 1 base, J shed 4 bases, and the junction held 8 bases outside the gene matches.

In its sample, this clone was seen a few times. The chain combines TRBV11-2 with TRBJ2-1; TRBD2 matches at 7 bases. Germline lookup yields CDR1 SGHAT and CDR2 FQNNGV. Unmatched junction bases numbered 10, after V lost 5 bases and J lost 15 bases. CDR3 length: 12 amino acids. CDR3 in amino acids: CASSPTSFRAFF. DNA for the CDR3: TGTGCCAGCAGCCCGACTAGCTTCAGGGCGTTCTTC. The full variable domain, rest sourced from reference TRBV11-2 and TRBJ2-1, is EAGVAQSPRYKIIEKRQSVAFWCNPISGHATLYWYQQILGQGPKLLIQFQNNGVVDDSQLPKDRFSAERLKGVDSTLKIQPAKLEDSAVYLCASSPTSFRAFFGPGTRLTVL.

The chain uses TRBV2 and TRBJ2-7, with D perhaps matching TRBD1 (5 bases). This CDR3 has 14 amino acids. V was shortened by 5 bases and J by 0 bases, with 11 bases between the two germline ends. Germline CDR1 SNHLY, CDR2 FYNNEI. The DNA for the CDR3 is TGTGCCAGCAGTAAAGGACATAGCTCCTACGAGCAGTACTTC. Encoded protein: CASSKGHSSYEQYF.

The chain carries TRBV30 and TRBJ1-2; the match to TRBD1 covers 7 bases. This CDR3 is built from 17 residues. The germline V gene encodes CDR1 GTSNPN and CDR2 SVGIG (reference sequence). The V and J ends lost 4 bases and 0 bases, in that order; junction bases with no gene match: 14. Here the CDR3 reads CAWTTPTGFGANYGYTF. CDR3 DNA: TGTGCCTGGACTACGCCGACAGGGTTTGGCGCTAACTATGGCTACACCTTC.

The chain joins TRBV10-3 to TRBJ1-5; 9 bases line up with TRBD1. This CDR3 is built from 18 residues. Trimming at V came to 0 bases and at J to 1 base, leaving 7 bases not matched to a gene. Per germline, CDR1 ENHRY and CDR2 SYGVKD. CDR3 loop: CAISESGQGIGSNQPQHF. DNA for the CDR3: TGTGCCATCAGTGAGTCTGGACAGGGGATAGGAAGCAATCAGCCCCAGCATTTT.

This chain uses TRBV6-2 or TRBV6-3 with TRBJ2-7; TRBD1 might be the D (5 bases). CDR3 length: 13 residues. V was trimmed by 4 bases and J by 1 base, leaving 8 bases between them. Germline V CDR1 and CDR2: MNHEY, SVGEGT. The CDR3 DNA follows: TGTGCCAGCAGTTCGACAGAATCCTACGAGCAGTACTTC. Protein sequence: CASSSTESYEQYF.

The chain joins TRBV19 to TRBJ1-5; D is unclear. The V end lost 3 bases, the J end lost 6 bases, and 12 bases lay between the germline ends. The CDR3 length is 14 residues. The germline V gene encodes CDR1 LNHDA and CDR2 SQIVND (reference sequence). DNA of the CDR3: TGTGCCAGTAGTATGAGGGCGGACCTTCAGCCCCAGCATTTT. This codes for CASSMRADLQPQHF.